The 20 T cell receptor beta chains in this list originate from one sample, sequenced in a study of human T cells and chemical hapten exposure. TCRdb recomputed calls from the RACE reads with MiXCR, one row per CDR3 protein. The table lists roughly 360,000 distinct CDR3 sequences, about 4.4% of them singletons. The time point denotes: patch test 1, 2 weeks after DPC sensitization. Treatment of the sample: therapeutic diphenylcyclopropenone sensitization with weekly scalp DPC. Here the sequenced sample was whole blood, taken in connection with sensitization to the hapten diphenylcyclopropenone (DPC). These receptors were taken from a woman aged 50 to 60 with alopecia areata. Some clones in this sample may be carry-over from other donors' samples.

This clonotype was detected ten times or more. CDR3 in amino acids: CASSSVHGDTQYF. The CDR3 DNA reads TGTGCCAGCTCTTCTGTACATGGGGATACGCAGTATTTT. The chain is built from TRBV27 and TRBJ2-3; D is unresolved. CDR3 length: 13 residues. The V end lost 8 bases, the J end lost 6 bases, and 15 bases lay between the germline ends. CDR1 and CDR2 from the germline V gene are MNHEY and SMNVEV (reference sequence).

This clonotype was seen many times. The chain recombines TRBV12-3 or TRBV12-4 with TRBJ2-1; 9 bases line up with TRBD2. The CDR3 length is 14 residues. The trim removed 1 base at V and 5 bases at J, leaving 0 bases unmatched. The CDR3: CASSLGLADNEQFF. CDR3 nucleotides: TGTGCCAGCAGTTTAGGACTAGCGGACAATGAGCAGTTCTTC.

In this sample, this clonotype turned up many times. The gene calls are TRBV7-2 and TRBJ1-4; D is possibly TRBD1 (6 bases). Germline loops: CDR1 SGHTA, CDR2 FQGNSA. The germline V and J ends were trimmed by 6 bases and 2 bases, with 10 bases remaining between them. The CDR3 runs 14 residues. This CDR3 is CASRPTGTNEKLFF. As DNA, the CDR3 is TGTGCCAGCAGGCCAACAGGGACTAATGAAAAACTGTTTTTT.

This clonotype was seen only a few times. The rearrangement uses TRBV12-3 or TRBV12-4 and TRBJ1-4; D is unresolved. CDR3 length: 14 amino acids. The V end was cut by 6 bases, the J end by 8 bases, with 16 bases between. DNA for the CDR3: TGTGCCAGCAGCCTGATTAATGATCGGGAAAAACTGTTTTTT. Its translation: CASSLINDREKLFF.

This clonotype was counted at least ten times. V usage is TRBV27 and J usage is TRBJ2-1; 9 nucleotides align to TRBD2. CDR3 length: 12 amino acids. Germline-derived CDR1 and CDR2 are MNHEY and SMNVEV (reference sequence). With 6 bases clipped from V and 6 bases from J, the junction kept 0 bases outside the gene matches. The CDR3 region is CASRGLANEQFF. CDR3 coding DNA: TGTGCCAGCAGGGGACTAGCCAATGAGCAGTTCTTC.

This clonotype was detected ten times or more. V usage is TRBV6-5 and J usage is TRBJ2-1; D is undetermined. Germline CDR1 MNHEY, CDR2 SVGAGI. V was trimmed by 5 bases and J by 2 bases, leaving 19 bases between them. The CDR3 consists of 17 residues. The CDR3 loop reads CASSPTGLLGAYNEQFF. The CDR3 nucleotides read TGTGCCAGCAGTCCGACCGGCCTCCTTGGGGCCTACAATGAGCAGTTCTTC.

This clonotype has a handful of counts. The chain uses TRBV5-1 and TRBJ2-7; 8 positions agree with TRBD1. Germline lookup yields CDR1 SGHRS and CDR2 YFSETQ. CDR3 length: 14 residues. V trimming: 3 bases; J trimming: 3 bases; junction bases outside the gene matches: 5. CDR3 region: CASSWTGFNYEQYF. As DNA, the CDR3 is TGCGCCAGCAGCTGGACAGGGTTTAACTACGAGCAGTACTTC.

This clonotype was picked up many times. The chain combines TRBV10-3 with TRBJ1-5; the D gene is possibly TRBD1 (5 bases). Trimming pared 5 bases from V and 2 bases from J, leaving 10 bases between. There are 14 residues in the CDR3. Germline V gives CDR1 ENHRY, CDR2 SYGVKD. The CDR3 DNA is TGTGCCATCAGTCAGACAGTTGGCAATCAGCCCCAGCATTTT. Translation: CAISQTVGNQPQHF.

A few counts support this clonotype. V usage is TRBV2 and J usage is TRBJ2-1, with a weak D call TRBD2 (7 bases). CDR3 length equals 13 residues. The V gene's germline CDR1 is SNHLY and CDR2 FYNNEI. Trimming left V 8 bases short and J 2 bases short, with 10 bases between. For the CDR3, the DNA is TGTGCCAGCGGGGGGGGCACCTACAATGAGCAGTTCTTC. This sequence encodes CASGGGTYNEQFF.

The chain recombines TRBV20-1 with TRBJ1-2, with 9 bases fitting TRBD1. The V gene end was trimmed by 3 bases and the J gene end by 4 bases; junction bases not matched to a gene: 3. From germline, CDR1 is DFQATT and CDR2 SNEGSKA (reference sequence). The CDR3 runs to 13 residues. The CDR3 is CSASADRGYGYTF. CDR3 bases: TGCAGTGCTAGCGCGGACAGGGGCTATGGCTACACCTTC.

This clonotype was seen repeatedly, ten times or more. This chain links TRBV20-1 with TRBJ1-1; weak D call: TRBD1 (6 bases). Per germline, CDR1 DFQATT and CDR2 SNEGSKA (reference sequence). V lost 6 bases, J lost 0 bases, and 11 bases lay in between. CDR3 length: 13 amino acids. CDR3 coding DNA: TGCAGTGCGGCGGACAGTATGAACACTGAAGCTTTCTTT. Translation gives CSAADSMNTEAFF.

The chain recombines TRBV6-6 with TRBJ1-5, with D hard to call. Germline-derived CDR1 and CDR2 are MNHNY and SVGAGI (reference sequence). Trimming left V 8 bases short and J 7 bases short, with 15 bases between. The CDR3 is 13 residues long. CDR3 in DNA: TGTGCCAGCCACATGGGGTTAGGACAGCCCCAGCATTTT. Its translation is CASHMGLGQPQHF.

This clonotype came up many times. The rearrangement uses TRBV29-1 and TRBJ2-1, with D perhaps TRBD1 (5 bases). CDR1 is SQVTM, CDR2 ANQGSEA, per germline. The CDR3 sequence is 14 residues long. With 0 bases removed from V and 6 bases from J, the gap between germline ends came to 12 bases. As DNA, the CDR3 is TGCAGCGTTGAAGACAGGGCAGGGTTCAATGAGCAGTTCTTC. Protein sequence: CSVEDRAGFNEQFF.

This clonotype was seen at least ten times. The chain has TRBV18 and TRBJ2-1; unclear D gene. V lost 3 bases and J lost 5, with 14 bases in between. The CDR3 runs to 15 residues. Per the germline V gene, CDR1 is KGHSH and CDR2 is LQKENI. CDR3 nucleotides: TGTGCCAGCTCACCTTCATCACTTCAAAACAATGAGCAGTTCTTC. It yields the protein CASSPSSLQNNEQFF.

This clonotype was seen many times. The chain couples TRBV29-1 to TRBJ2-3; D gene unclear. The CDR3 has 12 amino acids. CDR1 and CDR2 (germline): SQVTM, ANQGSEA. Deletions cut 3 bases from V and 0 bases from J, with 4 bases between. CDR3 nucleotides: TGCAGCGTTGAGGGGAGCACAGATACGCAGTATTTT. Residues: CSVEGSTDTQYF.

This clonotype was counted many times. This chain connects TRBV6-6 to TRBJ1-3; possible D gene TRBD1, 5 bases. Germline V gene sequence: CDR1 MNHNY, CDR2 SVGAGI (reference sequence). V shed 6 bases and J shed 3 bases, with 18 bases lying between them. The CDR3 is 16 amino acids. The CDR3, as DNA: TGTGCCAGCAGCCTGGACGCGGGGGAAGTTGGAAACACCATATATTTT. Translating it yields CASSLDAGEVGNTIYF.

This chain connects TRBV18 to TRBJ2-1; possibly TRBD2 for D (6 bases). V lost 7 bases and J 7 bases, leaving 14 bases between the germline ends. This CDR3 contains 13 residues. The germline V gene has CDR1 KGHSH and CDR2 LQKENI. CDR3 sequence reads: CASLMVLANEQFF. The CDR3 nucleotides are TGTGCCAGCTTAATGGTCCTAGCGAATGAGCAGTTCTTC.

This chain uses TRBV29-1 with TRBJ2-3, with D hard to call. The V and J ends lost 4 bases and 6 bases respectively, with 17 bases between them. The CDR3 consists of 14 residues. Germline-derived CDR1 and CDR2 are SQVTM and ANQGSEA. In DNA, the CDR3 is TGCAGCGTTGTGAGGTCAACCGAGGTCGATACGCAGTATTTT. This codes for CSVVRSTEVDTQYF.

This clonotype was seen ten or more times. The chain has TRBV29-1 and TRBJ2-2; D is perhaps TRBD2 (6 bases). CDR1 SQVTM and CDR2 ANQGSEA come from the germline V gene. The CDR3 covers 13 residues. V was trimmed by 6 bases and J by 2 bases, leaving 10 bases between them. This CDR3 is CSVMGGNTGELFF. CDR3 coding DNA: TGCAGCGTCATGGGGGGAAACACCGGGGAGCTGTTTTTT.

This clonotype was seen more than once but under ten times. The chain employs TRBV14 and TRBJ2-7, with 12 bases that match TRBD2. Germline CDR1 is SGHDN and CDR2 is FVKESK. The CDR3 runs 17 residues. V lost 2 bases, J lost 4 bases, and 9 bases stayed unmatched. The CDR3 sequence is CASSQLAGGTGWYEQYF. The CDR3 DNA reads as TGTGCCAGCAGCCAACTAGCGGGAGGGACTGGTTGGTACGAGCAGTACTTC.